These 7 T cell receptor beta chains originate from one sample sequenced in a study of OX40 agonist ivuxolimab in advanced cancers. The data were produced by immunoSEQ multiplex PCR, yet TCRdb's version contains in-frame clones alone and is incomplete. The table records about 98,000 clones, about 92% of them present only once. Sequenced here: CD4+ or CD8+ T cells sorted from blood, sampled in a trial of the OX40 agonist ivuxolimab. The receptors derive from an adult with an advanced solid tumor such as melanoma, head and neck, liver or kidney cancer.

The chain couples TRBV5-4 to TRBJ2-3, with TRBD2 as a possible D gene (7 bases). The V and J ends lost 0 bases and 7 bases respectively, with 12 bases between them. The germline V gene encodes CDR1 SGHNT and CDR2 YYREEE (reference sequence). The CDR3 runs 14 residues. This chain's CDR3 is CASSLEGGRYTQYF. CDR3 nucleotides: TGTGCCAGCAGCTTGGAGGGGGGGAGATATACGCAGTATTTT.

V gene TRBV28 combines with J gene TRBJ1-1; D may be TRBD1 (5 bases). This CDR3 has 17 residues. Germline V gene data show CDR1 as MDHEN and CDR2 as SYDVKM. V was cut by 5 bases and J by 0 bases, with 19 bases left in between. The CDR3 coding sequence is TGTGCCAGCAGTCACCAAAAGGGACGCCTAATGAACACTGAAGCTTTCTTT. Protein product: CASSHQKGRLMNTEAFF. Drawing the rest from reference TRBV28 and TRBJ1-1, the complete variable domain is DVKVTQSSRYLVKRTGEKVFLECVQDMDHENMFWYRQDPGLGLRLIYFSYDVKMKEKGDIPEGYSVSREKKERFSLILESASTNQTSMYLCASSHQKGRLMNTEAFFGQGTRLTVV.

This clone is a singleton in its sample. The chain carries TRBV28 and TRBJ1-5, with TRBD1 matching over 7 bases. The CDR3 runs to 17 residues. The V gene's germline CDR1 is MDHEN and CDR2 SYDVKM. V gave up 6 bases and J gave up 4 bases; unmatched junction bases: 15. Here the CDR3 reads CASRTELSRGWNQPQHF. CDR3 nucleotides: TGTGCCAGCAGGACGGAGTTGTCCAGGGGGTGGAATCAGCCCCAGCATTTT.

The rearrangement joins TRBV28 to TRBJ2-1, with TRBD2 identical over 12 bases. The germline CDR1 and CDR2 sequences are MDHEN and SYDVKM. The CDR3 has 14 residues. The V gene end was trimmed by 5 bases and the J gene end by 9 bases; junction bases not matched to a gene: 5. The CDR3 sequence: CASSQGLAGFEQFF. The CDR3 nucleotides read TGTGCCAGCAGTCAAGGACTAGCGGGGTTTGAGCAGTTCTTC.

J is TRBJ1-6 and V is TRBV4-3; 9 bases are a match to TRBD1. Germline loops: CDR1 LGHNA, CDR2 YSLEER. V lost 0 bases to trimming and J lost 7 bases; unmatched junction nucleotides: 4. CDR3 size: 16 residues. The CDR3: CASSQEFGQGNSPLHF. Written as DNA, the CDR3 is TGCGCCAGCAGCCAAGAGTTCGGACAGGGGAATTCACCCCTCCACTTT.

The V gene is TRBV28, the J gene TRBJ1-1; maybe TRBD1 (6 bases). Looked up from germline, CDR1 is MDHEN and CDR2 is SYDVKM. V lost 5 bases and J lost 6, with 13 bases in between. CDR3 size: 13 residues. CDR3 region: CASSGQRLAEAFF. The CDR3 bases are TGTGCCAGCAGTGGACAGCGCTTGGCTGAAGCTTTCTTT.

There are a few counts of this clone. This chain joins TRBV2 and TRBJ1-1, with a possible D match to TRBD1 (5 bases). Germline CDR1 reads SNHLY; CDR2 reads FYNNEI. This CDR3 comprises 12 residues. V lost 7 bases, J lost 9 bases, and 15 bases lay in between. The CDR3 nucleotides read TGTGCCAGCACGGGGGGTCAGGAAAAAGCTTTCTTT. Protein sequence: CASTGGQEKAFF.